The present T cell receptor beta chain was sequenced within a study of T cell responses to AZD1222 COVID-19 vaccine. Study-wide points: Targeting of unmutated variant regions was reportedly seen in nearly half of spike-specific TCRs. Sampling captured repertoires only after the peak T cell response. Most donors were white British and more were female, and clonal diversity was possibly underestimated.

V lost 1 base to trimming and J lost 5 bases; unmatched junction nucleotides: 7. Germline lookup yields CDR1 MGHDK and CDR2 SYGVNS. The CDR3 has 16 residues. Sequencing used immunoSEQ multiplex PCR; TCRdb keeps in-frame clones, though not all of them. The sample has some 120,000 clones, around nine tenths seen once. For this clone: No antigen is known for it.

The TCR was taken from an adult in good health. V usage is TRBV25-1 and J usage is TRBJ2-5; 10 nucleotides align to TRBD1. Source: peripheral blood, taken on day 0 of MenACWY control vaccination. CDR3 sequence reads: CASSESRQGASETQYF. In nucleotides, the CDR3 is TGTGCCAGCAGTGAATCCAGACAGGGGGCATCGGAGACCCAGTACTTC. The full variable domain, in which reference TRBV25-1 and TRBJ2-5 provide the parts outside the CDR3, is EADIYQTPRYLVIGTGKKITLECSQTMGHDKMYWYQQDPGMELHLIHYSYGVNSTEKGDLSSESTVSRIRTEHFPLTLESARPSHTSQYLCASSESRQGASETQYFGPGTRLLVL.